This TCR beta chain comes out of a study of control samples from healthy donors and cancer patients. This CDR3 spans 12 amino acids. Germline values: CDR1 SGHRS, CDR2 YFSETQ. V lost 5 bases and J 6 bases, leaving 11 bases between the germline ends. Profiling relied on immunoSEQ multiplex PCR, and the TCRdb table lists in-frame clones only, not all of them. The table includes about 130,000 clones, 75% to 95% detected once. Material: blood. This TCR was recovered from a man aged 18-30 years in good health. V gene TRBV5-1 combines with J gene TRBJ1-2; no clear D gene. CDR3 in amino acids: CASRMERDGYTF. The CDR3 DNA reads as TGCGCCAGCAGGATGGAAAGGGATGGCTACACCTTC.